Below are 24 T cell receptor beta chains sequenced from a single sample in a study of post-analysis software for immune sequencing data. Study-level points and caveats: In patients, about 5 TRBV segments were more frequent than in controls, with TRBV5-6, TRBV5-1 and TRBV20-1 among them.

Unique molecular identifiers had been added to the TCR beta cDNA libraries. Using its own MiXCR run on the PCR reads, TCRdb lists one record per CDR3 protein. Here the sample spans some 500,000 distinct CDR3 sequences, 40% to 55% being singletons. The antigens for these receptors are not known. The sequenced material came from blood. These receptors all stem from a girl aged 10 to 17 with multiple sclerosis.

This clonotype turned up a few times. This chain joins TRBV7-2 and TRBJ1-2, with D possibly matching TRBD1 (5 bases). The V gene lost 5 bases and the J gene lost 4 bases, with 11 bases spanning the gap. CDR1 and CDR2 (germline): SGHTA, FQGNSA. This CDR3 has 13 residues. The CDR3 protein is CASSNSGPYGYTF. DNA for the CDR3: TGTGCCAGCAGCAACTCAGGGCCCTATGGCTACACCTTC.

This clonotype occurred a few times. The chain employs TRBV7-2 and TRBJ2-5; possibly TRBD2 for D (6 bases). This CDR3 has 15 amino acids. Germline CDR1 reads SGHTA; CDR2 reads FQGNSA. The ends were cut back, 1 base at V and 6 bases at J, with 15 bases in the middle. The CDR3 is CASSLGGGPVKTQYF. The DNA for the CDR3 is TGTGCCAGCAGCTTAGGGGGAGGCCCGGTTAAGACCCAGTACTTC.

The V gene is TRBV12-3 or TRBV12-4, the J gene TRBJ2-7; the D gene is possibly TRBD1 (6 bases). The CDR3 runs to 15 residues. V lost 2 bases and J lost 4, with 15 bases in between. The CDR3 nucleotides read TGTGCCAGCAGTTTAATGGCAGGGGCCGCTTACGAGCAGTACTTC. Translating gives CASSLMAGAAYEQYF.

This clonotype is a singleton in its sample. J is TRBJ2-1 and V is TRBV28, with 10 positions matching TRBD2. J was trimmed by 9 bases and V by 4 bases; bases with no gene match: 12. The germline CDR1 and CDR2 sequences are MDHEN and SYDVKM. The CDR3 contains 16 residues. The CDR3 nucleotides read TGTGCCAGCAGTTCTCCCACTAGCGGGATTGGGGGTGAGCAGTTCTTC. This gives the protein CASSSPTSGIGGEQFF.

V usage is TRBV6-5 and J usage is TRBJ1-5; tentative D call: TRBD1 (6 bases). The V and J ends lost 8 bases and 7 bases respectively, with 15 bases between them. The germline V gene has CDR1 MNHEY and CDR2 SVGAGI. This CDR3 has 13 amino acids. The CDR3 DNA reads as TGTGCCAGCCGAGGGGGGATCGGCCAGCCCCAGCATTTT. Its translation is CASRGGIGQPQHF.

J is TRBJ1-1 and V is TRBV20-1; 7 bases fit TRBD1. The CDR3 spans 12 residues. V dropped 2 bases and J dropped 5; count of bases not matched to a gene: 2. Germline V lookup: CDR1 DFQATT, CDR2 SNEGSKA (reference sequence). CDR3 in DNA: TGCAGTGCTAGAAGACAGGGAACTGAAGCTTTCTTT. This codes for CSARRQGTEAFF.

The V gene is TRBV28, the J gene TRBJ2-1; D perhaps matches TRBD2 (6 bases). CDR1 is MDHEN, CDR2 SYDVKM, per germline. The CDR3 totals 14 residues. V lost 9 bases and J lost 3, with 15 bases in between. This CDR3 reads CASYSGANYNEQFF. The CDR3 DNA follows: TGTGCCAGTTATAGCGGAGCTAACTACAATGAGCAGTTCTTC.

In this sample, this clonotype turned up a few times. V is TRBV6-5 and J is TRBJ2-1; the D gene is possibly TRBD1 (5 bases). Germline-derived CDR1 and CDR2 are MNHEY and SVGAGI. Deletions cut 7 bases from V and 3 bases from J, with 7 bases between. This CDR3 has 12 residues. The CDR3: CASTDIYNEQFF. DNA for the CDR3: TGTGCCAGCACGGACATCTACAATGAGCAGTTCTTC.

The chain links TRBV29-1 to TRBJ2-5; TRBD2 matches at 7 bases. The V gene's germline CDR1 is SQVTM and CDR2 ANQGSEA. The CDR3 loop spans 12 amino acids. Trimming took 7 bases from V and 11 from J; bases not matched to a gene: 13. CDR3 in DNA: TGCAGCGGGAAAGTCGGGGGAGGGCCACAGTACTTC. Protein product: CSGKVGGGPQYF.

The chain carries TRBV24-1 and TRBJ2-5; D is uncertain. Trimming shortened V by 0 bases and J by 1 base, and 8 bases separated the two germline ends. This CDR3 is built from 15 residues. Germline CDR1 is KGHDR and CDR2 is SFDVKD. The CDR3 loop is CATSDLDTAQETQYF. The CDR3 DNA reads TGTGCCACCAGTGATTTGGATACGGCCCAAGAGACCCAGTACTTC.

This clonotype occurred a few times. This chain uses TRBV28 with TRBJ1-1, with D perhaps TRBD1 (6 bases). CDR3 length: 13 residues. In germline, CDR1 is MDHEN, CDR2 SYDVKM. V gave up 2 bases and J gave up 9 bases, with 13 bases separating them. The CDR3 DNA reads as TGTGCCAGCAGTTTACCACAGGGCAATAAAGCTTTCTTT. Its translation: CASSLPQGNKAFF.

The chain is built from TRBV10-3 and TRBJ2-7; unclear D gene. Trimming took off 4 bases at V and 0 bases at J, with 10 bases between the two ends. The CDR3 has 14 residues. Germline-derived CDR1 and CDR2 are ENHRY and SYGVKD. The CDR3 reads CAISGLLSSYEQYF. The CDR3 DNA follows: TGTGCCATCAGTGGACTCTTGAGCTCCTACGAGCAGTACTTC.

This clonotype has only a few counts. The V gene is TRBV24-1, the J gene TRBJ2-4, with no clear D. The DNA end is a closer match to TRBJ2-7, so the J assignment may be wrong. The CDR3 has 13 residues. The germline V gene has CDR1 KGHDR and CDR2 SFDVKD. The CDR3: CATSDSLGYEQYF. CDR3 DNA sequence: TGTGCCACCAGTGATTCCTTGGGGTACGAGCAGTACTTC.

This clonotype was found a few times. The rearrangement links TRBV4-1 to TRBJ2-3; TRBD2 might be the D (6 bases). The CDR3 covers 14 residues. Germline assignment: CDR1 MGHRA and CDR2 YSYEKL. Trimming shortened V by 1 base and J by 2 bases, and 7 bases separated the two germline ends. This chain's CDR3 is CASSQGTITDTQYF. DNA for the CDR3: TGCGCCAGCAGCCAAGGGACTATCACAGATACGCAGTATTTT.

This chain links TRBV20-1 with TRBJ2-5; maybe TRBD2 (6 bases). The tail of the sequence fits TRBJ2-7 better, so the J call may be wrong. Germline V gene lookup returns CDR1 DFQATT and CDR2 SNEGSKA (reference sequence). The CDR3 contains 12 residues. The CDR3 here is CSAPGVSYEQYF. CDR3 sequence (DNA): TGCAGTGCACCGGGGGTCAGCTACGAGCAGTACTTC.

The chain has TRBV9 and TRBJ1-2; D is perhaps TRBD1 (6 bases). V was trimmed by 0 bases and J by 4 bases, leaving 10 bases between them. CDR1 and CDR2 (germline): SGDLS, YYNGEE. The CDR3 runs 14 residues. CDR3 in amino acids: CASSVVQGSYGYTF. CDR3 sequence (DNA): TGTGCCAGCAGCGTAGTACAGGGAAGCTATGGCTACACCTTC. Using reference TRBV9 and TRBJ1-2 for the parts outside the CDR3, the full variable domain is DSGVTQTPKHLITATGQRVTLRCSPRSGDLSVYWYQQSLDQGLQFLIQYYNGEERAKGNILERFSAQQFPDLHSELNLSSLELGDSALYFCASSVVQGSYGYTFGSGTRLTVV.

In regard to this clonotype: The junction departs from germline at one end; a sequencing error may be responsible. This chain connects TRBV7-8 to TRBJ2-1; D unclear. CDR1 and CDR2 (germline): SGHVS, FQNEAQ. This CDR3 region has 12 residues. CDR3 in DNA: TGTGCCCGCAGTTTAGGATCGGAGGAGCAGTTCTTC. It translates to CARSLGSEEQFF.

V usage is TRBV2 and J usage is TRBJ1-6; the D gene is possibly TRBD1 (6 bases). The V and J ends lost 4 bases and 11 bases respectively, with 12 bases between them. There are 13 residues in the CDR3. Germline V gives CDR1 SNHLY, CDR2 FYNNEI. In nucleotides, the CDR3 is TGTGCCAGCAGTGCCAGGGGTGACACACCCCTCCACTTT. Encoded protein: CASSARGDTPLHF.

This chain joins TRBV5-1 and TRBJ1-2; 8 bases match TRBD1. The ends lost 3 bases at V and 3 bases at J; junction bases unmatched: 10. Germline CDR1 is SGHRS and CDR2 is YFSETQ. The CDR3 is made up of 16 amino acids. The CDR3 is CASSSTGTGDYYGYTF. CDR3 nucleotides: TGCGCCAGCAGCTCCACCGGGACAGGCGATTACTATGGCTACACCTTC.

In its sample, this clonotype was seen a few times. The J gene is TRBJ1-2, the V gene TRBV28; 7 bases fit TRBD1. Trimming removed 5 bases from V and 7 bases from J; junction bases left unmatched: 7. The CDR3 spans 13 residues. Germline V gives CDR1 MDHEN, CDR2 SYDVKM. CDR3 nucleotide sequence: TGTGCCAGCAGTAAGGACAGGCCTCCTGGCTACACCTTC. Translating gives CASSKDRPPGYTF.

This chain connects TRBV5-1 to TRBJ2-5, with D tentatively TRBD2 (5 bases). Germline CDR1 and CDR2: SGHRS and YFSETQ. Trimming took off 5 bases at V and 5 bases at J, with 13 bases between the two ends. CDR3 length: 13 residues. The CDR3 DNA reads as TGCGCCAGCAGTCGGAGCCGGGATGAGACCCAGTACTTC. Its translation is CASSRSRDETQYF.

The chain recombines TRBV15 with TRBJ2-5, with D possibly being TRBD1 (6 bases). V dropped 3 bases and J dropped 4 bases, with 15 bases sitting between them. CDR3 length: 15 residues. CDR1 is LNHNV and CDR2 is YYDKDF in the germline V gene (reference sequence). CDR3 amino acids: CATSREWTVGETQYF. The DNA for the CDR3 is TGTGCCACCAGCAGGGAATGGACAGTCGGAGAGACCCAGTACTTC.

In its sample, this clonotype was seen a few times. V gene TRBV6-2 or TRBV6-3 combines with J gene TRBJ2-7, with 7 nucleotides matching TRBD2. The J call may be incorrect, as the DNA end agrees better with TRBJ2-5. This CDR3 region has 20 residues. The germline CDR1 and CDR2 sequences are MNHEY and SVGEGT. Written as DNA, the CDR3 is TGTGCCAGCAGTTACGACGACCCCGGACTAGGCGTAGAGGGATTGGAGACCCAGTACTTC. This codes for CASSYDDPGLGVEGLETQYF.

The rearrangement uses TRBV4-1 and TRBJ1-5; 7 nucleotides line up with TRBD1. Trimming removed 5 bases from V and 0 bases from J; junction bases left unmatched: 13. CDR1 MGHRA and CDR2 YSYEKL come from the germline V gene. The CDR3 runs 18 residues. The CDR3 DNA sequence: TGCGCCAGCAGCATAGGGGACAGAGAGACTTATAGCAATCAGCCCCAGCATTTT. Translating it yields CASSIGDRETYSNQPQHF.